One and the same sample provided the 14 T cell receptor beta chains below, sequenced in a study of T cells after yellow fever vaccination. MiXCR, run by TCRdb on the 5' RACE reads, gives a single entry per CDR3 protein. Of approximately 510,000 distinct CDR3 sequences listed, just over 20% are singletons. The input for sequencing was PBMCs, taken roughly 23 days after the first yellow fever vaccination. Source of these receptors: a young man who received the YFV17D yellow fever vaccine.

In this sample, this clonotype turned up a few times. The V and J genes are TRBV6-2 or TRBV6-3 and TRBJ2-5; 13 nucleotides agree with TRBD2. Trimming removed 2 bases from V and 5 bases from J; junction bases left unmatched: 11. The CDR3 loop spans 18 amino acids. Germline lookup yields CDR1 MNHEY and CDR2 SVGEGT. The CDR3 loop is CASSYGLAGALRMETQYF. CDR3 in DNA: TGTGCCAGCAGTTACGGACTAGCGGGGGCCCTTCGGATGGAGACCCAGTACTTC.

This clonotype showed up just a few times. The rearrangement joins TRBV5-1 to TRBJ2-3; 10 nucleotides align to TRBD2. The CDR3 contains 16 residues. Trimming at V came to 4 bases and at J to 6 bases, leaving 11 bases not matched to a gene. The germline gives CDR1 SGHRS, CDR2 YFSETQ. The CDR3 reads CASSGTSGVYQDTQYF. The CDR3 DNA reads as TGCGCCAGCAGCGGAACTAGCGGGGTGTACCAGGATACGCAGTATTTT. The full variable domain, its missing parts supplied by reference TRBV5-1 and TRBJ2-3, is KAGVTQTPRYLIKTRGQQVTLSCSPISGHRSVSWYQQTPGQGLQFLFEYFSETQRNKGNFPGRFSGRQFSNSRSEMNVSTLELGDSALYLCASSGTSGVYQDTQYFGPGTRLTVL.

At least ten counts were recorded for this clonotype. The chain combines TRBV7-6 with TRBJ2-3; TRBD2 aligns across 10 bases. From germline, CDR1 is SGHVS and CDR2 FNYEAQ. The junction had 5 bases not matched to a gene; V was cut back by 10 bases and J by 1 base. The CDR3 is 14 residues long. This CDR3 reads CATRAGGGTDTQYF. In nucleotides, the CDR3 is TGTGCCACCAGAGCGGGGGGGGGCACAGATACGCAGTATTTT.

The chain couples TRBV19 to TRBJ1-3; no definite D call. CDR3 size: 14 residues. Germline lookup yields CDR1 LNHDA and CDR2 SQIVND (reference sequence). V lost 10 bases and J 0 bases, leaving 13 bases between the germline ends. The CDR3 protein is CAIRPDLSGNTIYF. The CDR3 DNA follows: TGTGCCATACGACCGGACCTCTCTGGAAACACCATATATTTT.

The V call is TRBV28, the J call TRBJ2-5, with a tentative D call TRBD2 (7 bases). CDR1 and CDR2 (germline): MDHEN, SYDVKM. This CDR3 has 16 residues. The ends were cut back, 6 bases at V and 5 bases at J, with 22 bases in the middle. The CDR3: CASSWGGRPTWETQYF. CDR3 DNA: TGTGCCAGCAGCTGGGGGGGGCGACCGACTTGGGAGACCCAGTACTTC.

This clonotype has just a few counts. The genes are TRBV6-2 or TRBV6-3 and TRBJ2-2; a weak D match, TRBD2 (6 bases). Germline V CDR1 and CDR2: MNHEY, SVGEGT. V lost 0 bases and J lost 6, with 20 bases in between. The length of the CDR3 is 18 residues. In nucleotides, the CDR3 is TGTGCCAGCAGTTACTCCGGCGGAGGGTCCCAAGCCCCCGGGGAGCTGTTTTTT. Encoded protein: CASSYSGGGSQAPGELFF.

The V call is TRBV2, the J call TRBJ2-2; D gene uncertain. The CDR3 spans 14 residues. V gave up 1 base and J gave up 7 bases, with 10 bases separating them. Germline values: CDR1 SNHLY, CDR2 FYNNEI. As DNA, the CDR3 is TGTGCCAGCAGTGAAGTAAGGAGCAGCGGGGAGCTGTTTTTT. The encoded protein is CASSEVRSSGELFF. Complete variable domain (other parts from reference TRBV2 and TRBJ2-2): EPEVTQTPSHQVTQMGQEVILRCVPISNHLYFYWYRQILGQKVEFLVSFYNNEISEKSEIFDDQFSVERPDGSNFTLKIRSTKLEDSAMYFCASSEVRSSGELFFGEGSRLTVL.

This sequence joins TRBV5-1 and TRBJ2-5; 8 positions agree with TRBD2. This CDR3 spans 15 amino acids. Germline V gene sequence: CDR1 SGHRS, CDR2 YFSETQ. Germline trimming cut 6 bases from V and 4 bases from J; bases unmatched to any gene: 11. CDR3 protein: CASTEYFGGGETQYF. CDR3 sequence (DNA): TGCGCCAGCACCGAATACTTCGGGGGGGGAGAGACCCAGTACTTC.

This chain uses TRBV5-1 with TRBJ2-3, with TRBD1 matching 7 bases. The V gene end was trimmed by 4 bases and the J gene end by 0 bases; junction bases not matched to a gene: 8. CDR3 length equals 16 residues. The germline CDR1 and CDR2 sequences are SGHRS and YFSETQ. The CDR3 is CASSPRDSPSTDTQYF. The CDR3, as DNA: TGCGCCAGCAGCCCCCGGGACAGCCCTAGCACAGATACGCAGTATTTT.

The chain is built from TRBV9 and TRBJ2-3, with D possibly being TRBD2 (5 bases). Germline-derived CDR1 and CDR2 are SGDLS and YYNGEE. The ends were cut back, 2 bases at V and 6 bases at J, with 13 bases in the middle. CDR3 length: 14 residues. CDR3 nucleotide sequence: TGTGCCAGCAGCGTCGGGTGGAGGAGGGATACGCAGTATTTT. Encoded protein: CASSVGWRRDTQYF.

The chain recombines TRBV3-1 with TRBJ1-3, with D tentatively TRBD1 (6 bases). The CDR3 loop spans 14 amino acids. Trimming pared 6 bases from V and 1 base from J, leaving 10 bases between. The germline CDR1 and CDR2 sequences are LGHDT and YNNKEL (reference sequence). CDR3 loop: CASRGGLSGNTIYF. As DNA, the CDR3 is TGTGCCAGCAGAGGGGGACTTTCTGGAAACACCATATATTTT.

The chain carries TRBV5-1 and TRBJ2-1; 12 bases are shared with TRBD1. Germline CDR1 and CDR2: SGHRS and YFSETQ. CDR3 length: 19 residues. J gave up 7 bases and V 5 bases, and 19 bases lay outside the gene matches. In DNA form, the CDR3 reads TGCGCCAGCAGGAGTTGGGACAGGGGGCGATTATTTTCATGGAATGAGCAGTTCTTC. It translates to CASRSWDRGRLFSWNEQFF.

This clonotype appeared a few times. The rearrangement joins TRBV20-1 to TRBJ2-1, with unresolved D. The CDR3 totals 13 residues. Germline lookup yields CDR1 DFQATT and CDR2 SNEGSKA (reference sequence). V was shortened by 0 bases and J by 5 bases, with 8 bases between the two germline ends. In nucleotides, the CDR3 is TGCAGTGCTAGAGAGAGCCTCAACAATGAGCAGTTCTTC. Translated, it gives CSARESLNNEQFF.

The chain couples TRBV29-1 to TRBJ2-1; 7 nucleotides match TRBD2. Unmatched junction bases numbered 6, after V lost 6 bases and J lost 4 bases. This CDR3 contains 13 residues. From germline, CDR1 is SQVTM and CDR2 ANQGSEA. The CDR3 sequence is CSVPRGVYNEQFF. The CDR3 DNA is TGCAGCGTCCCCCGGGGGGTGTACAATGAGCAGTTCTTC.